This T cell receptor (beta chain) was captured by sequencing in a study of T cell responses to AZD1222 COVID-19 vaccine (TCRdb year 2021). Context from the whole study: A total of 233 trial participants underwent TCR sequencing, of whom about 210 had received two doses of AZD1222 and some 25 had received two doses of the MenACWY control vaccine. Enrollment into the trials was organized by age into subgroups of 18-55, 56-69 and 70-plus years, and those subgroups contained about 160, 30 and 59 TCR-sequenced participants, respectively.

In the case of this clone: Its antigen specificity is not known. Per-nucleotide qualities are absent, and no much larger clonotype sits a single base away.

What the research found in general, with its limitations: A significant rise in spike-specific TCR breadth and depth was observed after two AZD1222 doses relative to day 0 and relative to MenACWY recipients. Vaccine-associated CD4 TCRs spanned the whole spike protein, with dominant responses in regions 160-218 and 743-854. Reportedly, close to half of the unique spike-specific TCRs recognized epitopes lying outside the regions that are mutated in the B.1.351 and B.1.1.7 variants. Participants were mostly white British, with more females than males. The authors suggested clonal diversity may have been underestimated. Because no samples from the day 14 peak response were available, repertoires could be characterized only after the peak T cell response. Only five to seven AZD1222 recipients were SARS-CoV-2 seropositive at baseline, limiting conclusions about previously exposed vaccinees. The 56-69-year group was small, and its depth increase did not reach significance, likely because of low power.

The CDR3 regions of human TCRbeta chains were analyzed by immunosequencing. The source study handled its data this way. Repertoire TCRs were matched against a reference library of SARS-CoV-2-specific TCRs generated with the MIRA antigen-specificity platform. Breadth meant the fraction of unique TCRs that were SARS-CoV-2-associated, whereas depth meant the fraction of total T cells that were SARS-CoV-2-associated. Using the MIRA data, every spike-specific TCR was mapped to the spike region that the TCR reacted to and assigned to either a CD4 or a CD8 class. Log10-transformed breadth and depth values were compared by one-way ANOVA with Sidak's multiple comparisons tests. Drawn from immuneACCESS, this table holds only the in-frame rearrangements with V and J called that TCRdb kept. Clones are partly lost; checked studies trace under half to an unresolved V gene and leave the rest unexplained. The V and J calls and the clone size are those of that table, but D and trimming were determined from the DNA. The sample data list 150,000 to 180,000 clones, and around 86% of these were observed just once. Approximately 9.1% of the sample goes to the ten largest clones.

Relative to germline, V is 4 bases shorter and J is 5 bases shorter, with 8 bases between their ends. Sequences MNHEY (CDR1) and SVGEGT (CDR2) are obtained from the germline V gene. From the cysteine through the phenylalanine, the CDR3 covers 12 amino acids. The only DNA kept is the CDR3, 36 bases in frame from the first base. Sample time point, as interpreted from the label and publication: about 28 days (+/-7) after the second vaccine dose. AZD1222 recipients with second doses at about 4 weeks or about 12 weeks were pooled, because spike-specific TCR depth and breadth did not differ between schedules. The vaccinee samples were drawn from two UK trials, COV001 and COV002, one of which was a single-blind randomized controlled phase 2/3 trial testing AZD1222 (ChAdOx1 nCoV-19) in healthy adults. Trial participant PBMC samples were collected at day 0 and day 28 after the second dose for TCRbeta chain sequencing.

This TCR came from an adult who received the AZD1222 COVID-19 vaccine. Recombination linked TRBV6-2 or TRBV6-3 to TRBJ1-2, with no reliable assignment of the D segment. The specimen was peripheral blood, collected 28 days after the second AZD1222 dose. CDR3 sequence: CASSFRGYGYTF. The nucleotide sequence reads as follows: TGTGCCAGCAGTTTCCGGGGTTATGGCTACACCTTC.